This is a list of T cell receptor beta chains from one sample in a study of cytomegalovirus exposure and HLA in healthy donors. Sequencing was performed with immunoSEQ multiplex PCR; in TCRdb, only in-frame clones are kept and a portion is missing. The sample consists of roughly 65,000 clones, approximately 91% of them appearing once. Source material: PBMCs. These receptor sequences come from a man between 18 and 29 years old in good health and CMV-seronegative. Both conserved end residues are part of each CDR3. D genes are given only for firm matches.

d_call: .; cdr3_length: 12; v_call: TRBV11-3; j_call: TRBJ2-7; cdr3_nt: TGTGCCAGCAGCTTAGACAGGGGCGAGCAGTACTTC; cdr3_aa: CASSLDRGEQYF
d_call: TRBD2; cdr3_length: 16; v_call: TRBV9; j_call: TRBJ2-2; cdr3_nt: TGTGCCAGCAGCGTAGGGGGGGGGATATTAACCGGGGAGCTGTTTTTT; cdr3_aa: CASSVGGGILTGELFF
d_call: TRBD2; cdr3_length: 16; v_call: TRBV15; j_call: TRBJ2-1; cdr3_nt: TGTGCCACCAGCAGCCGGACTAGCGGGATATACAATGAGCAGTTCTTC; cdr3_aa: CATSSRTSGIYNEQFF
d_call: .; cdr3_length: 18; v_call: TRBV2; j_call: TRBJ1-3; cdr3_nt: TGTGCCAGCAGCCCCGACAGGACCCTCTTGTCTTCTGGAAACACCATATATTTT; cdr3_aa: CASSPDRTLLSSGNTIYF
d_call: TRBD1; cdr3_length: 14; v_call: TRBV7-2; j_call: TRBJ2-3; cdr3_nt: TGTGCCAGCAGCTACTCAACAGGGGAAGATACGCAGTATTTT; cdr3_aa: CASSYSTGEDTQYF
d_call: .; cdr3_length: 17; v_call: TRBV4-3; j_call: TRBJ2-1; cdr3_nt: TGCGCCAGCAGCCGGAAGATCCGGCAGGTCTCCTACAATGAGCAGTTCTTC; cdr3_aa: CASSRKIRQVSYNEQFF
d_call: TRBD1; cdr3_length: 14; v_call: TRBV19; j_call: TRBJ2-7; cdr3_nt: TGTGCCAGTAGTCTTTGGGACAGCCCCTACGAGCAGTACTTC; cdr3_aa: CASSLWDSPYEQYF
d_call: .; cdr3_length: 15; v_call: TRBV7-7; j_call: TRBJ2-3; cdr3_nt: TGTGCTAGCAGCCCGGACGGCCCTCACGGGAATACGCAGTATTTT; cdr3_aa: CASSPDGPHGNTQYF
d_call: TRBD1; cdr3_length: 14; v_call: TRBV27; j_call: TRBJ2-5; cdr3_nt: TGTGCCAGCAACCACAGGGGGCTTTGGGAGACCCAGTACTTC; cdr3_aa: CASNHRGLWETQYF
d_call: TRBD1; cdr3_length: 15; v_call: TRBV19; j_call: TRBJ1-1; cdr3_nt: TGTGCCAGTAGTACACAGGGACAGGGTAACACTGAAGCTTTCTTT; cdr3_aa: CASSTQGQGNTEAFF
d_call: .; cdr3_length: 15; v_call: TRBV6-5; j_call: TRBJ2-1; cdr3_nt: TGTGCCAGCAGTTACCTTGCGGGACCTTACAATGAGCAGTTCTTC; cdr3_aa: CASSYLAGPYNEQFF
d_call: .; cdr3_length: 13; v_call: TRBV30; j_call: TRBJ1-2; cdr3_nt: TGTGCCTGGGTGGACGCGCAGGGTGGTGGCTACACCTTC; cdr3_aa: CAWVDAQGGGYTF
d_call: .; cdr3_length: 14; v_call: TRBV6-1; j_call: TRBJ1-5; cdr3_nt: TGTGCCAGCAGTGATGAGGGTCGCAATCAGCCCCAGCATTTT; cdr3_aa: CASSDEGRNQPQHF
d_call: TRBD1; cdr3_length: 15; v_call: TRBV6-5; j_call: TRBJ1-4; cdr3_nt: TGTGCCAGCAGTTACTCAGGGACAGGGAATGAAAAACTGTTTTTT; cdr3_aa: CASSYSGTGNEKLFF